This TCR beta chain came from a study of radiation and T cells in renal cell carcinoma. TCRdb's table, derived via immunoSEQ multiplex PCR, lists solely in-frame clones and lacks some. The sample contains over 30,000 clones, over 70% of which appear only once. Time point indicated: blood 4 weeks post-SBRT, at nephrectomy. Treatment specified: 15 Gy SBRT to primary tumor, nephrectomy 4 weeks later. Nephrectomy followed 15 Gy stereotactic body radiation by 4 weeks. Blood was sampled at baseline, 2 weeks and 4 weeks after SBRT. The tumor was a clear cell renal cell carcinoma. Germline CDR1 and CDR2: SGHVS and FNYEAQ. V was shortened by 0 bases and J by 5 bases, with 22 bases between the two germline ends. The CDR3 loop spans 19 amino acids.

This material consisted of blood, taken from a patient whose treatment included radiotherapy and nephrectomy. V usage is TRBV7-6 and J usage is TRBJ2-2; D is perhaps TRBD1 (5 bases). The receptor comes from a man aged 55 to 70 with renal cell carcinoma. The CDR3 DNA is TGTGCCAGCAGCTTAGCCTTCTTCAGGGCCGCCCCGGAGACCGGGGAGCTGTTTTTT. Its protein is CASSLAFFRAAPETGELFF.